Listed below are T cell receptor beta chains from one sample, sequenced in a study of cytomegalovirus exposure and HLA in healthy donors. Produced via immunoSEQ multiplex PCR; TCRdb's table is partial and in-frame only. The table lists 150,000 to 200,000 clones, around 75% of them singletons. Material for sequencing was PBMCs. The receptors derive from a male donor in good health and CMV-seropositive. The CDR3 runs from the conserved cysteine through the conserved F or W. The order of the fields is clone size, CDR3 length, V gene, D gene, J gene, CDR3 DNA, CDR3 protein. A D gene is named only where the DNA matches it firmly. Part of the rows lack a size; the others show once, few, many or a class for expanded clones.

clone_size: .
cdr3_length: 15
v_call: TRBV14
d_call: TRBD2
j_call: TRBJ2-1
cdr3_nt: TGTGCCAGCAGCCAAGTGTGGGGGGGGACTAATGAGCAGTTCTTC
cdr3_aa: CASSQVWGGTNEQFF

clone_size: .
cdr3_length: 12
v_call: TRBV19
d_call: .
j_call: TRBJ2-7
cdr3_nt: TGTGCCAGTAGTCCGTCAGGGTACGAGCAGTACTTC
cdr3_aa: CASSPSGYEQYF

clone_size: .
cdr3_length: 14
v_call: TRBV5-1
d_call: TRBD1
j_call: TRBJ2-7
cdr3_nt: TGCGCCAGCAGCTCAGGACAGGGATTGGGAGAGCAGTACTTC
cdr3_aa: CASSSGQGLGEQYF

clone_size: .
cdr3_length: 16
v_call: TRBV28
d_call: TRBD1
j_call: TRBJ1-2
cdr3_nt: TGTGCCAGCAGTCCCCCCACAGGGGGCTTGACCTATGGCTACACCTTC
cdr3_aa: CASSPPTGGLTYGYTF

clone_size: .
cdr3_length: 16
v_call: TRBV18
d_call: TRBD1
j_call: TRBJ2-2
cdr3_nt: TGTGCCAGCTCACCCGGCGTGAGGGGGCTGATCGGGGAGCTGTTTTTT
cdr3_aa: CASSPGVRGLIGELFF

clone_size: .
cdr3_length: 16
v_call: TRBV4-3
d_call: TRBD1
j_call: TRBJ1-5
cdr3_nt: TGCGCCAGCAGCCAAGATCTGGACAGGAGCAATCAGCCCCAGCATTTT
cdr3_aa: CASSQDLDRSNQPQHF

clone_size: .
cdr3_length: 15
v_call: TRBV5-1
d_call: .
j_call: TRBJ2-7
cdr3_nt: TGCGCCAGCAGCTTGGCCTCGGGACTGGCGAACGAGCAGTACTTC
cdr3_aa: CASSLASGLANEQYF

clone_size: .
cdr3_length: 14
v_call: TRBV5-6
d_call: TRBD1
j_call: TRBJ2-5
cdr3_nt: TGTGCCAGCAGCCCCGTTTGGACAGGAGAGACCCAGTACTTC
cdr3_aa: CASSPVWTGETQYF

clone_size: .
cdr3_length: 14
v_call: TRBV6-5
d_call: .
j_call: TRBJ2-7
cdr3_nt: TGTGCCAGCAGTAGGGGACAAACAAACCACGAGCAGTACTTC
cdr3_aa: CASSRGQTNHEQYF

clone_size: .
cdr3_length: 19
v_call: TRBV19
d_call: TRBD2
j_call: TRBJ2-1
cdr3_nt: TGTGCCAGTAGTGCTCAAGGACTAGCGGGGGGACCTTACGACAATGAGCAGTTCTTC
cdr3_aa: CASSAQGLAGGPYDNEQFF

clone_size: .
cdr3_length: 13
v_call: TRBV6-5
d_call: TRBD1
j_call: TRBJ1-2
cdr3_nt: TGTGCCACGACACCCTGGACAGGGAATGGCTACACCTTC
cdr3_aa: CATTPWTGNGYTF

clone_size: .
cdr3_length: 13
v_call: TRBV6-5
d_call: .
j_call: TRBJ2-5
cdr3_nt: TGTGCCAGCAGTTACCAGTACCAAGAGACCCAGTACTTC
cdr3_aa: CASSYQYQETQYF

clone_size: .
cdr3_length: 14
v_call: TRBV18
d_call: .
j_call: TRBJ1-2
cdr3_nt: TGTGCCAGCTCACCGGGAGGGGAAGTAGGTGGCTACACCTTC
cdr3_aa: CASSPGGEVGGYTF

clone_size: .
cdr3_length: 10
v_call: TRBV20-1
d_call: .
j_call: TRBJ2-3
cdr3_nt: TGCAGTGCTGTAATGGATACGCAGTATTTT
cdr3_aa: CSAVMDTQYF

clone_size: .
cdr3_length: 20
v_call: TRBV19
d_call: .
j_call: TRBJ2-5
cdr3_nt: TGTGCCAGTAGTGTTTCGACAGGGGGCCGGACTAGCGGAACCCAAGAGACCCAGTACTTC
cdr3_aa: CASSVSTGGRTSGTQETQYF

clone_size: few
cdr3_length: 17
v_call: TRBV10-3
d_call: TRBD2
j_call: TRBJ2-2
cdr3_nt: TGTGCCATCAGTAACGGACTAGCGGGGAAGAACACCGGGGAGCTGTTTTTT
cdr3_aa: CAISNGLAGKNTGELFF

clone_size: .
cdr3_length: 15
v_call: TRBV9
d_call: .
j_call: TRBJ2-1
cdr3_nt: TGTGCCAGCAGCGGGGGGCCGCTTTCCTACAATGAGCAGTTCTTC
cdr3_aa: CASSGGPLSYNEQFF

clone_size: .
cdr3_length: 15
v_call: TRBV10-3
d_call: TRBD2
j_call: TRBJ2-2
cdr3_nt: TGTGCCATCAGATTCGGGGGGTCGGACACCGGGGAGCTGTTTTTT
cdr3_aa: CAIRFGGSDTGELFF

clone_size: .
cdr3_length: 15
v_call: TRBV29-1
d_call: .
j_call: TRBJ2-7
cdr3_nt: TGCACCCGGGGGGCGGAGGCAAGGGGGGAACCCGAGCAGTACTTC
cdr3_aa: CTRGAEARGEPEQYF

clone_size: once
cdr3_length: 15
v_call: TRBV6-9
d_call: .
j_call: TRBJ2-4
cdr3_nt: TGTGCCAGCACCGAGCCGGAGGAAGCCAAAAACATTCAGTACTTC
cdr3_aa: CASTEPEEAKNIQYF

clone_size: .
cdr3_length: 17
v_call: TRBV10-3
d_call: TRBD2
j_call: TRBJ2-3
cdr3_nt: TGTGCCATCAGTGGGTTGGGAGCGGGAGCCACCACAGATACGCAGTATTTT
cdr3_aa: CAISGLGAGATTDTQYF

clone_size: .
cdr3_length: 15
v_call: TRBV5-8
d_call: TRBD1
j_call: TRBJ1-5
cdr3_nt: TGTGCCAGCAGCTTGTGGGGACAGGGTGTCCAGCCCCAGCATTTT
cdr3_aa: CASSLWGQGVQPQHF

clone_size: .
cdr3_length: 16
v_call: TRBV7-2
d_call: .
j_call: TRBJ1-2
cdr3_nt: TGTGCCAGCAGCCCCGGACGGGGAGAAACTAACTATGGCTACACCTTC
cdr3_aa: CASSPGRGETNYGYTF

clone_size: .
cdr3_length: 15
v_call: TRBV7-9
d_call: .
j_call: TRBJ2-1
cdr3_nt: TGTTCCAGCAGGGAAGCGGTGGCGGGCTACAATGAGCAGTTCTTC
cdr3_aa: CSSREAVAGYNEQFF

clone_size: few
cdr3_length: 14
v_call: TRBV25-1
d_call: .
j_call: TRBJ2-7
cdr3_nt: TGTGCCAGCAGTGAACCGCAGGGGAACTACGAGCAGTACTTC
cdr3_aa: CASSEPQGNYEQYF

clone_size: .
cdr3_length: 16
v_call: TRBV5-6
d_call: .
j_call: TRBJ1-1
cdr3_nt: TGTGCCAGCAGCTTCCCTTTGGAGGGCATGAACACTGAAGCTTTCTTT
cdr3_aa: CASSFPLEGMNTEAFF

clone_size: .
cdr3_length: 15
v_call: TRBV9
d_call: TRBD2
j_call: TRBJ2-3
cdr3_nt: TGTGCCAGCAGCGTGGCGGGGGGTGCGGCAGATACGCAGTATTTT
cdr3_aa: CASSVAGGAADTQYF

clone_size: .
cdr3_length: 15
v_call: TRBV6-5
d_call: TRBD2
j_call: TRBJ2-5
cdr3_nt: TGTGCCAGCGGCTATACTAGCGGGAGATCGGAGACCCAGTACTTC
cdr3_aa: CASGYTSGRSETQYF

clone_size: once
cdr3_length: 15
v_call: TRBV27
d_call: TRBD2
j_call: TRBJ2-1
cdr3_nt: TGTGCCAGCAGTCTAAGACTAGCGGGAGGCAATGAGCAGTTCTTC
cdr3_aa: CASSLRLAGGNEQFF

clone_size: once
cdr3_length: 14
v_call: TRBV14
d_call: TRBD1
j_call: TRBJ1-5
cdr3_nt: TGTGCCAGCAGCGGGACAGGGACGGGTCAGCCCCAGCATTTT
cdr3_aa: CASSGTGTGQPQHF

clone_size: .
cdr3_length: 15
v_call: TRBV5-6
d_call: TRBD1
j_call: TRBJ2-7
cdr3_nt: TGTGCCAGCAGCGGAGGGACAGGGACCCTCTACGAGCAGTACTTC
cdr3_aa: CASSGGTGTLYEQYF

clone_size: .
cdr3_length: 14
v_call: TRBV2
d_call: .
j_call: TRBJ1-2
cdr3_nt: TGTGCCAGCAGCAAAGCAGGGGATAGTTATGGCTACACCTTC
cdr3_aa: CASSKAGDSYGYTF

clone_size: .
cdr3_length: 14
v_call: TRBV7-2
d_call: .
j_call: TRBJ1-5
cdr3_nt: TGTGCCAGCAGCTTAGCCAGGGGTCAAAAGCCCCAGCATTTT
cdr3_aa: CASSLARGQKPQHF

clone_size: .
cdr3_length: 15
v_call: TRBV7-9
d_call: TRBD2
j_call: TRBJ2-7
cdr3_nt: TGTGCCAGCAGCCTAGCGGGAGGGCCGGAGAACGAGCAGTACTTC
cdr3_aa: CASSLAGGPENEQYF

clone_size: .
cdr3_length: 14
v_call: TRBV5-1
d_call: .
j_call: TRBJ1-1
cdr3_nt: TGCGCCAGCAGCTCCCAGGCGCTGGACACTGAAGCTTTCTTT
cdr3_aa: CASSSQALDTEAFF

clone_size: .
cdr3_length: 16
v_call: TRBV19
d_call: .
j_call: TRBJ1-1
cdr3_nt: TGTGCCAGTAGTGAACCGAAACAGAGTATGAACACTGAAGCTTTCTTT
cdr3_aa: CASSEPKQSMNTEAFF

clone_size: .
cdr3_length: 12
v_call: TRBV7-9
d_call: .
j_call: TRBJ1-2
cdr3_nt: TGTGCCAGCAGCTTATCAGGGGATGGCTACACCTTC
cdr3_aa: CASSLSGDGYTF

clone_size: .
cdr3_length: 14
v_call: TRBV19
d_call: .
j_call: TRBJ2-2
cdr3_nt: TGTGCCAGTAGGGCGGGGAAGAACACCGGGGAGCTGTTTTTT
cdr3_aa: CASRAGKNTGELFF

clone_size: once
cdr3_length: 17
v_call: TRBV25-1
d_call: TRBD2
j_call: TRBJ2-1
cdr3_nt: TGTGCCAGCAGTGACCATCCTAGCGGGAGCTCCTACAATGAGCAGTTCTTC
cdr3_aa: CASSDHPSGSSYNEQFF

clone_size: once
cdr3_length: 14
v_call: TRBV12-5
d_call: .
j_call: TRBJ1-1
cdr3_nt: TGTGCTAGTGGTTTGGGGGAGTGGGGCACTGAAGCTTTCTTT
cdr3_aa: CASGLGEWGTEAFF

clone_size: .
cdr3_length: 15
v_call: TRBV6-1
d_call: .
j_call: TRBJ2-1
cdr3_nt: TGTGCCAGCAGTGAAAATCCCGGACTGGCCAATGAGCAGTTCTTC
cdr3_aa: CASSENPGLANEQFF

clone_size: .
cdr3_length: 14
v_call: TRBV7-2
d_call: TRBD2
j_call: TRBJ2-7
cdr3_nt: TGTGCCAGCAGCAATGCGGGAGCGATAAACGAGCAGTACTTC
cdr3_aa: CASSNAGAINEQYF

clone_size: .
cdr3_length: 12
v_call: TRBV9
d_call: TRBD1
j_call: TRBJ1-2
cdr3_nt: TGTGCCAGCAGCACCTACAGGGGGCACTACACCTTC
cdr3_aa: CASSTYRGHYTF

clone_size: .
cdr3_length: 16
v_call: TRBV1
d_call: .
j_call: TRBJ1-1
cdr3_nt: TGCACCAGCAGCCGAGGGCGGCGAAGGCCGAACACTGAAGCTTTCTTT
cdr3_aa: CTSSRGRRRPNTEAFF

clone_size: .
cdr3_length: 15
v_call: TRBV7-8
d_call: .
j_call: TRBJ2-7
cdr3_nt: TGTGCCAGCAGCTTAGCCATACAGGTCGGCCACGAGCAGTACTTC
cdr3_aa: CASSLAIQVGHEQYF